These 30 T cell receptor beta chains were sequenced from one sample in a study of identical twins. TCRdb re-called the 5' RACE reads through MiXCR, storing one row per CDR3 protein. The sample consists of roughly 200,000 distinct CDR3 sequences, around 8.1% of them appearing once. The same data also contributed to another study, on yellow fever vaccine responses in identical twins.

Material for sequencing was memory (CD45RO+) T cells sorted from blood. Every receptor here comes from a young woman in good health.

This clonotype was picked up a small number of times. The CDR3 sequence is CASSVGQLAKNIQYF. In nucleotides, the CDR3 is TGTGCCAGCAGCGTGGGACAGCTAGCCAAAAACATTCAGTACTTC. The chain links TRBV9 to TRBJ2-4, with TRBD1 matching over 7 bases. J lost 0 bases, V lost 2 bases, and 2 bases had no gene match. From germline, CDR1 is SGDLS and CDR2 YYNGEE. There are 15 residues in the CDR3. Filled out from reference TRBV9 and TRBJ2-4, the complete variable domain reads DSGVTQTPKHLITATGQRVTLRCSPRSGDLSVYWYQQSLDQGLQFLIQYYNGEERAKGNILERFSAQQFPDLHSELNLSSLELGDSALYFCASSVGQLAKNIQYFGAGTRLSVL.

The chain carries TRBV6-1 and TRBJ2-7; the match to TRBD1 covers 11 bases. The CDR3 has 13 amino acids. J gave up 6 bases and V 6 bases, and 4 bases lay outside the gene matches. Germline CDR1 reads MNHNS; CDR2 reads SASEGT. The CDR3 DNA follows: TGTGCCAGCAGCGTAGGGACAGGGGGCGAGCAGTACTTC. Protein: CASSVGTGGEQYF.

The rearrangement joins TRBV6-1 to TRBJ2-1; 8 bases fit TRBD2. V was clipped by 9 bases and J by 10 bases; unmatched bases: 11. Germline V CDR1 and CDR2: MNHNS, SASEGT. The CDR3 is 13 amino acids. The CDR3 region is CASVKAGAREQFF. Here the CDR3 DNA reads TGTGCCAGTGTCAAAGCGGGAGCCCGGGAGCAGTTCTTC.

This clonotype was observed a handful of times. The chain recombines TRBV5-5 with TRBJ2-7; the D gene is possibly TRBD1 (5 bases). The CDR3 is made up of 15 amino acids. With 3 bases removed from V and 2 bases from J, the gap between germline ends came to 15 bases. CDR1 is SGHKS and CDR2 is YYEKEE in the germline V gene (reference sequence). The CDR3 coding sequence is TGTGCCAGCAGCTCCCCGGGCAGGGCAACCTACGAGCAGTACTTC. Translating gives CASSSPGRATYEQYF.

The V and J genes are TRBV14 and TRBJ2-1; 10 positions agree with TRBD1. The V gene end was trimmed by 1 base and the J gene end by 9 bases; junction bases not matched to a gene: 6. Germline CDR1 is SGHDN and CDR2 is FVKESK. The CDR3 spans 15 residues. The CDR3 region has the DNA TGTGCCAGCAGCCAAGTGATAAGGACAGGGGGTGAGCAGTTCTTC. Encoded protein: CASSQVIRTGGEQFF.

This sequence joins TRBV11-3 and TRBJ2-3; TRBD2 matches 7 bases. CDR3 size: 16 residues. After removal of 5 bases from V and 0 bases from J, the junction contained 8 bases not matched to a gene. Germline CDR1 and CDR2: SGHNT and YENEEA. The CDR3 protein is CASSASSGFSTDTQYF. The DNA for the CDR3 is TGTGCCAGCAGCGCATCTAGCGGATTTAGCACAGATACGCAGTATTTT.

This chain connects TRBV14 to TRBJ1-1, with D unresolved. Per the germline V gene, CDR1 is SGHDN and CDR2 is FVKESK. The CDR3 contains 14 residues. V was trimmed by 4 bases and J by 0 bases, leaving 9 bases between them. CDR3 region: CASSRVKMNTEAFF. CDR3 coding DNA: TGTGCCAGCAGCCGAGTGAAAATGAACACTGAAGCTTTCTTT.

This clonotype was found many times. The chain couples TRBV29-1 to TRBJ2-7; 10 bases map to TRBD2. The CDR3 is 13 residues long. Trimming at V came to 6 bases and at J to 3 bases, leaving 5 bases not matched to a gene. The germline V gene has CDR1 SQVTM and CDR2 ANQGSEA. DNA for the CDR3: TGCAGCGTCAGAGCGGGAGGGGGCTACGAGCAGTACTTC. Protein sequence: CSVRAGGGYEQYF.

This sequence joins TRBV5-1 and TRBJ2-2, with 10 bases identical to TRBD2. J gave up 3 bases and V 6 bases, and 5 bases lay outside the gene matches. The CDR3 has 15 amino acids. Germline V gene lookup returns CDR1 SGHRS and CDR2 YFSETQ. The DNA for the CDR3 is TGCGCCAGCAAAGCGGGAGGGTTGGACACCGGGGAGCTGTTTTTT. This translates into CASKAGGLDTGELFF.

The chain couples TRBV28 to TRBJ2-1; the D is unclear. The V gene lost 7 bases and the J gene lost 1 base, with 5 bases spanning the gap. Germline V gene data show CDR1 as MDHEN and CDR2 as SYDVKM. The CDR3 loop spans 12 amino acids. DNA of the CDR3: TGTGCCAGCAAGGGTTCCTACAATGAGCAGTTCTTC. It translates to CASKGSYNEQFF.

This clonotype has just a few counts. This chain joins TRBV4-2 and TRBJ1-5; the D is unclear. The V gene's germline CDR1 is LGHNA and CDR2 YNFKEQ. This CDR3 comprises 15 residues. V was pared by 0 bases and J by 2 bases, with 8 bases between. CDR3 nucleotide sequence: TGTGCCAGCAGCCAAGATCACGGGGGCAATCAGCCCCAGCATTTT. Translating gives CASSQDHGGNQPQHF.

The genes are TRBV2 and TRBJ2-7; D is possibly TRBD1 or TRBD2 (6 bases each). CDR1 and CDR2 (germline): SNHLY, FYNNEI. The CDR3 is 15 amino acids. V was pared by 7 bases and J by 1 base, with 17 bases between. The CDR3 is CASNSGGIGSYEQYF. Here the CDR3 DNA reads TGTGCCAGCAATTCCGGGGGCATAGGATCCTACGAGCAGTACTTC.

This clonotype was observed many times. This chain uses TRBV24-1 with TRBJ2-1; a weak D match, TRBD1 (6 bases). Germline V gives CDR1 KGHDR, CDR2 SFDVKD. This CDR3 spans 12 amino acids. Trimming cost V 4 bases and J 10 bases, with 10 bases left between them. CDR3 loop: CATSETGREQFF. The CDR3 coding sequence is TGTGCCACCAGTGAGACAGGTCGGGAGCAGTTCTTC.

The chain employs TRBV3-1 and TRBJ2-5; a possible D gene is TRBD2 (7 bases). The germline V gene encodes CDR1 LGHDT and CDR2 YNNKEL (reference sequence). The CDR3 consists of 15 residues. The ends were cut back, 1 base at V and 2 bases at J, with 11 bases in the middle. The CDR3 region is CASSQAGGTQETQYF. The DNA for the CDR3 is TGTGCCAGCAGCCAAGCGGGGGGCACACAAGAGACCCAGTACTTC.

This clonotype was recorded many times. The junction shows a germline mismatch at one end, possibly a read error. The chain carries TRBV5-1 and TRBJ2-5; maybe TRBD2 (6 bases). From germline, CDR1 is SGHRS and CDR2 YFSETQ. The CDR3 is made up of 14 amino acids. For the CDR3, the DNA is TGTGCCAGCAGTTTAGGAGCGGGCCAAGAGACCCAGTACTTC. It codes for CASSLGAGQETQYF.

This clonotype was seen ten or more times. The gene calls are TRBV12-3 or TRBV12-4 and TRBJ2-1; 7 nucleotides line up with TRBD1. Trimming cost V 8 bases and J 3 bases; bases outside gene matches: 7. CDR3 length equals 14 residues. The CDR3 sequence: CASSLSGGYNEQFF. The CDR3 DNA reads as TGTGCCAGCTCCCTTTCAGGGGGCTACAATGAGCAGTTCTTC.

The V gene is TRBV3-1, the J gene TRBJ2-1; 12 nucleotides agree with TRBD2. J lost 12 bases, V lost 4 bases, and 13 bases had no gene match. This CDR3 spans 16 amino acids. Germline V gives CDR1 LGHDT, CDR2 YNNKEL (reference sequence). The CDR3: CASSRNGLAGTLGQFF. As DNA, the CDR3 is TGTGCCAGCAGCCGAAACGGACTAGCGGGGACCCTGGGGCAGTTCTTC.

There are a few counts of this clonotype. This rearrangement joins TRBV5-6 to TRBJ2-1; no firm D call. This CDR3 region has 12 residues. The V and J ends lost 3 bases and 12 bases respectively, with 13 bases between them. Germline V gives CDR1 SGHDT, CDR2 YYEEEE. In nucleotides, the CDR3 is TGTGCCAGCAGCTATTCGGCCCTGGGGCAGTTCTTC. This gives the protein CASSYSALGQFF.

The chain links TRBV4-3 to TRBJ2-3; TRBD2 matches at 7 bases. This CDR3 comprises 15 residues. Germline CDR1 reads LGHNA; CDR2 reads YSLEER. J lost 6 bases, V lost 8 bases, and 14 bases had no gene match. In nucleotides, the CDR3 is TGCGCCAGCGGTCGGAGCGGGGCCGCAGGGGATACGCAGTATTTT. As protein: CASGRSGAAGDTQYF.

A word on this clonotype: The germline gene is not matched at one end of the junction; a read error may be the cause. The gene calls are TRBV5-1 and TRBJ1-4; D unresolved. Germline CDR1 is SGHRS and CDR2 is YFSETQ. The CDR3 extends over 13 amino acids. The CDR3 loop reads CASSLTTNEKLFF. The CDR3 nucleotides read TGCGCCAGCAGCCTGACAACTAATGAGAAACTGTTTTTT.

The table lists this clonotype with a few counts. The chain carries TRBV20-1 and TRBJ2-7; no definite D call. This CDR3 is 14 amino acids long. Between the trimmed V and J ends, which lost 3 bases and 2 bases, there was a span of 14 bases. In germline, CDR1 is DFQATT, CDR2 SNEGSKA (reference sequence). The DNA for the CDR3 is TGCAGTGCTAGTCGGCTCCGCCTGGCCTACGAGCAGTACTTC. Amino acids: CSASRLRLAYEQYF.

V is TRBV6-9 and J is TRBJ1-3; TRBD1 matches 7 bases. This CDR3 spans 16 amino acids. Unmatched junction bases numbered 8, after V lost 6 bases and J lost 0 bases. CDR1 MNHGY and CDR2 SVAAGI come from the germline V gene. DNA for the CDR3: TGTGCCAGCAGCAAAACAGGGGCTTTCTCTGGAAACACCATATATTTT. Protein product: CASSKTGAFSGNTIYF.

This clonotype was seen more than once but under ten times. The V and J genes are TRBV29-1 and TRBJ2-5; D may be TRBD1 or TRBD2 (5 bases each). The CDR3 is 10 amino acids. Germline CDR1 SQVTM, CDR2 ANQGSEA. Trimming cost V 7 bases and J 4 bases, with 7 bases left between them. The CDR3 region is CSAGTETQYF. The CDR3 coding sequence is TGCAGCGCTGGGACAGAGACCCAGTACTTC.

This clonotype was found a few times. Written as DNA, the CDR3 is TGTGCCAGCAGCTCCCGGGACAGGCCCCAAGAGACCCAGTACTTC. This translates into CASSSRDRPQETQYF. This chain uses TRBV7-2 with TRBJ2-5; 8 bases are shared with TRBD1. Germline V gives CDR1 SGHTA, CDR2 FQGNSA. There are 15 residues in the CDR3. V was pared by 4 bases and J by 1 base, with 5 bases of the junction left unmatched.

This clonotype showed up just a few times. This chain links TRBV12-3 or TRBV12-4 with TRBJ2-2; possible D gene TRBD2, 6 bases. The CDR3 consists of 13 residues. V gave up 7 bases and J gave up 5 bases, with 11 bases separating them. The CDR3: CASTGAGTGELFF. The CDR3 nucleotides are TGTGCCAGCACCGGGGCGGGGACCGGGGAGCTGTTTTTT.

The chain is built from TRBV20-1 and TRBJ2-1; 7 bases align to TRBD2. CDR3 size: 12 residues. Germline values: CDR1 DFQATT, CDR2 SNEGSKA (reference sequence). Trimming at V came to 5 bases and at J to 5 bases, leaving 3 bases not matched to a gene. The CDR3 bases are TGCAGTGCTCGCCGGGGGGACAATGAGCAGTTCTTC. It specifies CSARRGDNEQFF.

This clonotype was counted many times. The chain recombines TRBV7-8 with TRBJ2-7; tentatively, D is TRBD1 (6 bases). V lost 2 bases and J lost 2, with 13 bases in between. From germline, CDR1 is SGHVS and CDR2 FQNEAQ. This CDR3 has 15 residues. The CDR3 bases are TGTGCCAGCAGCTTATCATCGGACAGTCCCTACGAGCAGTACTTC. Its translation: CASSLSSDSPYEQYF.

The genes are TRBV7-8 and TRBJ2-7; 11 nucleotides match TRBD2. This CDR3 is built from 18 residues. Germline V gene data show CDR1 as SGHVS and CDR2 as FQNEAQ. V lost 5 bases, J lost 0 bases, and 12 bases stayed unmatched. The CDR3 coding sequence is TGTGCCAGCAGCCCAACCGGGACTAGCGGATCTAACTCCTACGAGCAGTACTTC. It yields the protein CASSPTGTSGSNSYEQYF.

The CDR3 DNA reads TGTGCCAGCAGCTTAGTCTCCGGTGTTGGGCAAGAGACCCAGTACTTC. Its protein product is CASSLVSGVGQETQYF. The chain recombines TRBV7-6 with TRBJ2-5; the D is unclear. CDR3 length: 16 amino acids. The germline CDR1 and CDR2 sequences are SGHVS and FNYEAQ. The V gene lost 1 base and the J gene lost 2 bases, with 14 bases spanning the gap.

The chain has TRBV6-5 and TRBJ2-5, with TRBD2 matching 10 bases. The germline V gene has CDR1 MNHEY and CDR2 SVGAGI. The CDR3 is made up of 17 amino acids. V lost 0 bases to trimming and J lost 1 base; unmatched junction nucleotides: 5. The CDR3 here is CASSYSSSGGSQETQYF. For the CDR3, the DNA is TGTGCCAGCAGTTACTCGAGTAGCGGGGGGTCCCAAGAGACCCAGTACTTC.